This TCR beta chain was found in a study of T cells after yellow fever vaccination. At the level of the study: The fractions with low cell numbers were processed using SMART-Seq v4 Ultra Low Input.

General study results and limits: Abundant clonotypes from the bulk population could contaminate FACS-sorted repertoires. Clones that expanded after primary vaccination mostly reappeared after the booster (nearly 98% CD4, approximately 85% CD8). Weaker overall was a secondary response that nonetheless peaked faster, on day 5 versus 15.

V shed 2 bases and J shed 5 bases, with 10 bases lying between them. The CDR3 loop spans 14 amino acids. The germline CDR1 and CDR2 sequences are KGHDR and SFDVKD. This clonotype was seen a few times. What it binds is not known. TCRdb independently ran MiXCR on the 5' RACE reads; one entry per CDR3 protein. The table includes under 400,000 distinct CDR3 sequences, around a tenth detected once. The chain recombines TRBV24-1 with TRBJ2-3; D unresolved. The sample was PBMCs, taken on the day of the first yellow fever vaccination. The TCR was taken from a man aged 18 to 29 who received the YFV17D yellow fever vaccine. CDR3 amino acids: CATSDSRVQDTQYF. The DNA of the CDR3 is TGTGCCACCAGTGATTCAAGGGTTCAAGATACGCAGTATTTT.